Listed below are T cell receptor beta chains from one sample, sequenced in a study of cytomegalovirus exposure and HLA in healthy donors. Profiling relied on immunoSEQ multiplex PCR, and the TCRdb table lists in-frame clones only, not all of them. The sample has 60,000 to 65,000 clones; around 87% are singletons. The sample consisted of PBMCs. These receptors all stem from a man between 18 and 29 years old in good health and CMV-seronegative. CDR3s include the opening cysteine and the closing phenylalanine or tryptophan. The D gene is left open where the match is weak. Some rows have no size entry. The others give once, few or many, or a class for an expanded clone.

CDR3: CASSLTGSTEAFF
DNA: TGTGCCAGCAGCCTAACGGGAAGTACTGAAGCTTTCTTT
V: TRBV7-6
D: .
J: TRBJ1-1
size: .

CDR3: CASTSTETVNYGYTF
DNA: TGTGCCAGCACTTCGACTGAGACAGTTAACTATGGCTACACCTTC
V: TRBV2
D: .
J: TRBJ1-2
size: once

CDR3: CAISSGKSTDTQYF
DNA: TGTGCCATCAGCTCCGGGAAAAGCACAGATACGCAGTATTTT
V: TRBV10-3
D: .
J: TRBJ2-3
size: .

CDR3: CASSFSTGGSYEQYF
DNA: TGTGCCAGCAGCTTCAGTACAGGGGGCTCCTACGAGCAGTACTTC
V: TRBV11-2
D: TRBD1
J: TRBJ2-7
size: .

CDR3: CASSLNRLNTEAFF
DNA: TGTGCCAGCAGCTTAAACAGGTTGAACACTGAAGCTTTCTTT
V: TRBV11-2
D: .
J: TRBJ1-1
size: .

CDR3: CASSSGTGNNEQFF
DNA: TGTGCCAGCAGTTCAGGGACAGGGAACAATGAGCAGTTCTTC
V: TRBV6-4
D: TRBD1
J: TRBJ2-1
size: .

CDR3: CAWSGGGNQPQHF
DNA: TGTGCCTGGAGTGGCGGGGGCAATCAGCCCCAGCATTTT
V: TRBV30
D: .
J: TRBJ1-5
size: .

CDR3: CASSFEGGGSEKLFF
DNA: TGTGCCAGCAGTTTCGAGGGAGGGGGGAGTGAAAAACTGTTTTTT
V: TRBV6-5
D: .
J: TRBJ1-4
size: .

CDR3: CASSLGSRDTQYF
DNA: TGTGCCAGCAGCTTGGGGTCGAGAGATACGCAGTATTTT
V: TRBV5-4
D: .
J: TRBJ2-3
size: .

CDR3: CASGDRLYGYTF
DNA: TGTGCCAGCGGGGACAGACTCTATGGCTACACCTTC
V: TRBV6-5
D: TRBD1
J: TRBJ1-2
size: once

CDR3: CASREWDRNEKLFF
DNA: TGTGCCAGCAGGGAATGGGACAGGAATGAAAAACTGTTTTTT
V: TRBV5-4
D: TRBD1
J: TRBJ1-4
size: .

CDR3: CAWSVPGRVFLGYTF
DNA: TGTGCCTGGAGTGTACCAGGCAGAGTCTTTTTAGGCTACACCTTC
V: TRBV30
D: .
J: TRBJ1-2
size: .

CDR3: CASSPSDRDLSPLHF
DNA: TGCGCCAGCAGCCCCTCGGACAGGGATCTTTCACCCCTCCACTTT
V: TRBV5-1
D: TRBD1
J: TRBJ1-6
size: .

CDR3: CASSSLAGGYQETQYF
DNA: TGTGCCAGCAGCTCCCTTGCGGGGGGGTACCAAGAGACCCAGTACTTC
V: TRBV5-4
D: TRBD2
J: TRBJ2-5
size: few

CDR3: CASRDRGNTEAFF
DNA: TGTGCCAGCAGAGACAGGGGGAACACTGAAGCTTTCTTT
V: TRBV6-1
D: TRBD1
J: TRBJ1-1
size: .

CDR3: CASSDRVDRPPLHF
DNA: TGCGCCAGCAGCGACAGAGTTGATCGGCCACCCCTCCACTTT
V: TRBV4-1
D: .
J: TRBJ1-6
size: .

CDR3: CASSRQGPRTGELFF
DNA: TGTGCCAGCAGTCGACAGGGTCCTCGGACCGGGGAGCTGTTTTTT
V: TRBV2
D: TRBD1
J: TRBJ2-2
size: .

CDR3: CATTAGGFYEQYF
DNA: TGTGCCACCACGGCAGGGGGGTTCTACGAGCAGTACTTC
V: TRBV10-3
D: .
J: TRBJ2-7
size: .

CDR3: CASSTLEGGSPLHF
DNA: TGTGCCAGCAGCACGCTCGAGGGTGGGTCACCCCTCCACTTT
V: TRBV5-6
D: .
J: TRBJ1-6
size: .

CDR3: CAWSRESNQPQHF
DNA: TGTGCCTGGAGCAGGGAAAGCAATCAGCCCCAGCATTTT
V: TRBV30
D: .
J: TRBJ1-5
size: .

CDR3: CASASGETSTDTQYF
DNA: TGTGCCTCGGCCAGCGGGGAAACTAGCACAGATACGCAGTATTTT
V: TRBV10-3
D: TRBD2
J: TRBJ2-3
size: .

CDR3: CAWMDGVATEAFF
DNA: TGTGCCTGGATGGACGGGGTAGCCACTGAAGCTTTCTTT
V: TRBV30
D: .
J: TRBJ1-1
size: .

CDR3: CASKFKLQGGGYTF
DNA: TGTGCCAGCAAATTCAAACTTCAGGGGGGAGGCTACACCTTC
V: TRBV2
D: TRBD1
J: TRBJ1-2
size: .

CDR3: CASSTTGVYGYTF
DNA: TGTGCCAGCAGCACAACAGGAGTCTATGGCTACACCTTC
V: TRBV7-9
D: .
J: TRBJ1-2
size: .